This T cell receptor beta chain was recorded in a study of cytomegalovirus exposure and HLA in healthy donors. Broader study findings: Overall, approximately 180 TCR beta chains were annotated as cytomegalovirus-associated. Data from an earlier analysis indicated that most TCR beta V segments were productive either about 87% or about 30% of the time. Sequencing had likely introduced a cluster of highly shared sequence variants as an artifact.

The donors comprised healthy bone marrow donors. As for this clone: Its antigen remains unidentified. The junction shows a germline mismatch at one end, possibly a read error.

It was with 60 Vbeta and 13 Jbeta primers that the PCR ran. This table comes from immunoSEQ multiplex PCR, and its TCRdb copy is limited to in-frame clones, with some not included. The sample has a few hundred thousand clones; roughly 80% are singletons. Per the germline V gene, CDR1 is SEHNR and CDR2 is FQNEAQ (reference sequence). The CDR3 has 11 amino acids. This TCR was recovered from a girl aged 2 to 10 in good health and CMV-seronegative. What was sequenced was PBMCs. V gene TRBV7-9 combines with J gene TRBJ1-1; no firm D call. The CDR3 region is CSSRRETEAFF. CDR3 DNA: TGTTCCAGCAGGAGGGAGACTGAAGCTTTCTTT.